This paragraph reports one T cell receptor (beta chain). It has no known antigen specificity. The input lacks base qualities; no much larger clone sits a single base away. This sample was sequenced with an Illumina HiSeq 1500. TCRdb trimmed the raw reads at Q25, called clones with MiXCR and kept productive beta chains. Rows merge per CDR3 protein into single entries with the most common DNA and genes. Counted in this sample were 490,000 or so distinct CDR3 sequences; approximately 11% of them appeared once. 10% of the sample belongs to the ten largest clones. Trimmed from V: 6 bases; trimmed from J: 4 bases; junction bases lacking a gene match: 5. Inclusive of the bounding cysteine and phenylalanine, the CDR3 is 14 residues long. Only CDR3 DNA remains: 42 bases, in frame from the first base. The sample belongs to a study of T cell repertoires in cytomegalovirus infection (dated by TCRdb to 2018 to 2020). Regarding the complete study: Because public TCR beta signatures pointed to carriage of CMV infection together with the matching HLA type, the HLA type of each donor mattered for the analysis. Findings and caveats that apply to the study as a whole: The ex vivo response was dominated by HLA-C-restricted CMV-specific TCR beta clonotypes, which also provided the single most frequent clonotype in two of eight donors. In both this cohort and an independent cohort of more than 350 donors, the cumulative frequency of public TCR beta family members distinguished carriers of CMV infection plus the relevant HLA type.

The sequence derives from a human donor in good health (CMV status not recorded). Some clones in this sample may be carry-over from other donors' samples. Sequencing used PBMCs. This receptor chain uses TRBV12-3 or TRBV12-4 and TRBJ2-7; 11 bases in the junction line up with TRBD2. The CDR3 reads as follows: CASSQTSGIYEQYF. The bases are TGTGCCAGCAGCCAGACTAGCGGGATTTACGAGCAGTACTTC.